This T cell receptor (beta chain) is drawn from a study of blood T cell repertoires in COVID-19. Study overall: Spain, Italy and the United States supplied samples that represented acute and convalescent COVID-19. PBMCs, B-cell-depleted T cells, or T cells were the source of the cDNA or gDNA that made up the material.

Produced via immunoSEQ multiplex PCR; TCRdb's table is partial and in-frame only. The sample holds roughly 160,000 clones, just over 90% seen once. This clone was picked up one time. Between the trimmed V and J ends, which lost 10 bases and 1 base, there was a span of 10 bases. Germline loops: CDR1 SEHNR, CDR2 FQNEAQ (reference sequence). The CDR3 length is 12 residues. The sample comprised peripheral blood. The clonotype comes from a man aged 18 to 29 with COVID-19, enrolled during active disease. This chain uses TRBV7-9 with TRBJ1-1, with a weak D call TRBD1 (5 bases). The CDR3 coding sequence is TGTGCCACCCCGACAGAGAACACTGAAGCTTTCTTT. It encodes CATPTENTEAFF.